A single sample is the source of the 17 T cell receptor beta chains below, sequenced in a study of shared clonotypes between healthy human individuals. TCRdb's table, derived via immunoSEQ multiplex PCR, lists solely in-frame clones and lacks some. The sample lists some 2,000,000 clones, approximately 95% occurring once. The specimen sequenced was naive CD4+ T cells sorted from blood. Subset in this sample: CD45RA+ positively selected. These receptors were obtained from a man aged 18 to 29 in good health.

Details on this clone: Other DNA sequences of this sample code for an identical CDR3. The chain couples TRBV28 to TRBJ1-2; D gene ambiguous. The germline V and J ends were trimmed by 6 bases and 1 base, with 3 bases remaining between them. CDR1 and CDR2 from the germline V gene are MDHEN and SYDVKM. The CDR3 totals 11 residues. The CDR3: CASRGNYGYTF. The CDR3 DNA reads TGTGCCAGCAGAGGTAACTATGGCTACACCTTC.

Points on this clone: A junction boundary mismatches the germline segment, possibly from a read error. The rearrangement links TRBV7-2 to TRBJ2-7; D gene unclear. The CDR3 is made up of 11 amino acids. Germline CDR1 SGHTA, CDR2 FQGNSA. This CDR3 is CASSLVTEWSF. CDR3 coding DNA: TGTGCCAGCAGCCTCGTGACGGAGTGGTCCTTC. Drawing the rest from reference TRBV7-2 and TRBJ2-7, the complete variable domain is GAGVSQSPSNKVTEKGKDVELRCDPISGHTALYWYRQSLGQGLEFLIYFQGNSAPDKSGLPSDRFSAERTGGSVSTLTIQRTQQEDSAVYLCASSLVTEWSFGPGTRLTVT.

In its sample, this clone was seen once. The chain joins TRBV5-1 to TRBJ2-3; TRBD2 aligns across 9 bases. The CDR3 is 16 amino acids. Per the germline V gene, CDR1 is SGHRS and CDR2 is YFSETQ. Germline trimming cut 0 bases from V and 6 bases from J; bases unmatched to any gene: 8. This CDR3 reads CASSLAPSGAGDTQYF. CDR3 bases: TGCGCCAGCAGCTTGGCCCCTAGCGGGGCGGGGGATACGCAGTATTTT.

This chain links TRBV5-8 with TRBJ2-3, with TRBD2 matching over 12 bases. Germline CDR1 is SGHTS and CDR2 is YDEGEE. V lost 4 bases to trimming and J lost 5 bases; unmatched junction nucleotides: 5. This CDR3 comprises 15 residues. The CDR3 DNA reads as TGTGCCAGCAGCCTAGCGGGAGGGCGGGGAGATACGCAGTATTTT. It specifies CASSLAGGRGDTQYF.

The rearrangement joins TRBV7-9 to TRBJ2-1; 9 bases agree with TRBD2. V trimming: 5 bases; J trimming: 4 bases; junction bases outside the gene matches: 12. Germline V gives CDR1 SEHNR, CDR2 FQNEAQ (reference sequence). This CDR3 comprises 17 residues. CDR3 coding DNA: TGTGCCAGCAGCCCTGCAGCGGGAGGAGGTTCGTACAATGAGCAGTTCTTC. Translated, it gives CASSPAAGGGSYNEQFF.

This chain uses TRBV2 with TRBJ2-7; 7 nucleotides line up with TRBD2. The ends lost 3 bases at V and 6 bases at J; junction bases unmatched: 11. Germline loops: CDR1 SNHLY, CDR2 FYNNEI. The CDR3 loop spans 15 amino acids. DNA of the CDR3: TGTGCCAGCAGTGAGGGAGGGGCGCGTTCAGGCGAGCAGTACTTC. It specifies CASSEGGARSGEQYF.

In its sample, this clone was seen once. The chain's CDR3 is CASSPSTPGGYGEQYF. CDR3 nucleotide sequence: TGTGCCAGCAGCCCCTCGACTCCAGGGGGGTACGGCGAGCAGTACTTC. J is TRBJ2-7 and V is TRBV9; tentative D call: TRBD1 (7 bases). Trimming shortened V by 4 bases and J by 6 bases, and 23 bases separated the two germline ends. CDR3 length equals 16 residues. In germline, CDR1 is SGDLS, CDR2 YYNGEE.

V gene TRBV2 combines with J gene TRBJ1-1; no clear D. The CDR3 length is 10 residues. The V gene lost 5 bases and the J gene lost 2 bases, with 0 bases spanning the gap. Germline CDR1 and CDR2: SNHLY and FYNNEI. DNA for the CDR3: TGTGCCAGCAGTAACACTGAAGCTTTCTTT. Its protein is CASSNTEAFF.

V is TRBV11-2 and J is TRBJ2-1; maybe TRBD1 (6 bases). CDR3 length: 15 residues. Trimming stripped 5 bases from V and 4 bases from J, with 15 bases between. Germline-derived CDR1 and CDR2 are SGHAT and FQNNGV. In DNA, the CDR3 is TGTGCCAGCAGCCGTGGTCGGGACACTTACAATGAGCAGTTCTTC. It specifies CASSRGRDTYNEQFF.

This chain uses TRBV18 with TRBJ2-7; D uncertain. The ends were cut back, 2 bases at V and 6 bases at J, with 11 bases in the middle. Per germline, CDR1 KGHSH and CDR2 LQKENI. This CDR3 has 13 residues. CDR3 amino acids: CASSPISRPEQYF. The CDR3 DNA follows: TGTGCCAGCTCACCAATCTCGCGCCCCGAGCAGTACTTC.

This chain connects TRBV5-6 to TRBJ1-2; unclear D gene. With 4 bases removed from V and 5 bases from J, the gap between germline ends came to 9 bases. CDR1 is SGHDT and CDR2 is YYEEEE in the germline V gene. This CDR3 region has 12 residues. The CDR3 DNA reads TGTGCCAGCAGCGTGACGGTATATGGCTACACCTTC. This sequence encodes CASSVTVYGYTF.

The chain combines TRBV7-8 with TRBJ2-2; 12 bases fit TRBD2. The ends lost 5 bases at V and 5 bases at J; junction bases unmatched: 9. The CDR3 covers 17 residues. Per the germline V gene, CDR1 is SGHVS and CDR2 is FQNEAQ. CDR3 bases: TGTGCCAGCAGCCCTAGACTAGCGGGGGTGGTAACCGGGGAGCTGTTTTTT. This translates into CASSPRLAGVVTGELFF.

The CDR3 here is CASSRTLAGVGSPLHF. The CDR3 coding sequence is TGTGCCAGCAGCCGCACCCTAGCAGGGGTGGGTTCACCCCTCCACTTT. The chain recombines TRBV6-6 with TRBJ1-6; TRBD1 is a possible D gene (6 bases). Germline loops: CDR1 MNHNY, CDR2 SVGAGI (reference sequence). Trimming took 6 bases from V and 9 from J, leaving 21 bases between them. This CDR3 has 16 amino acids.

This clone was found a few times. V gene TRBV19 combines with J gene TRBJ1-6; D unclear. Between the trimmed V and J ends, which lost 3 bases and 7 bases, there was a span of 7 bases. The CDR3 spans 13 residues. Germline CDR1 LNHDA, CDR2 SQIVND (reference sequence). The CDR3 reads CASSIYGNSPLHF. As DNA, the CDR3 is TGTGCCAGTAGTATTTACGGGAATTCACCCCTCCACTTT.

V usage is TRBV4-1 and J usage is TRBJ2-7; D uncertain. The germline CDR1 and CDR2 sequences are MGHRA and YSYEKL. V was clipped by 4 bases and J by 2 bases, with 15 bases between them. The CDR3 is made up of 15 amino acids. Here the CDR3 DNA reads TGCGCCAGCAGCCTGACGGAGAGTGCGACCTACGAGCAGTACTTC. Translating it yields CASSLTESATYEQYF.

The V gene is TRBV6-5, the J gene TRBJ2-3; D is unclear. The CDR3 is 14 amino acids. Trimming cost V 6 bases and J 0 bases, with 10 bases left between them. Germline V gene lookup returns CDR1 MNHEY and CDR2 SVGAGI. The CDR3 nucleotides are TGTGCCAGCAGCCCCCGTCCTAGCACAGATACGCAGTATTTT. It translates to CASSPRPSTDTQYF.

This chain connects TRBV6-1 to TRBJ2-3, with D uncertain. Germline lookup yields CDR1 MNHNS and CDR2 SASEGT. V was trimmed by 1 base and J by 0 bases, leaving 11 bases between them. The CDR3 has 16 amino acids. CDR3 loop: CASSEVAGLSTDTQYF. The CDR3 DNA sequence: TGTGCCAGCAGTGAAGTCGCCGGTCTTAGCACAGATACGCAGTATTTT.